This T cell receptor (beta chain) was recovered during a study of cytomegalovirus exposure and HLA in healthy donors. PCR was performed using 60 Vbeta and 13 Jbeta primers. Data came from immunoSEQ multiplex PCR; TCRdb stores just in-frame clones and leaves some out. Among about 150,000 clones listed, about four fifths were seen once. Nominally healthy donors provided the samples, though records likely missed some immune exposures. There are 12 residues in the CDR3. CDR1 MDHEN and CDR2 SYDVKM come from the germline V gene. V lost 8 bases and J lost 4, with 11 bases in between. The specimen was PBMCs. The chain joins TRBV28 to TRBJ1-2; D uncertain. The TCR sequence derives from a woman aged 50 to 60 in good health and CMV-seropositive. The CDR3 spells CASFSAGYGYTF. CDR3 sequence (DNA): TGTGCCAGCTTTAGCGCCGGCTATGGCTACACCTTC.